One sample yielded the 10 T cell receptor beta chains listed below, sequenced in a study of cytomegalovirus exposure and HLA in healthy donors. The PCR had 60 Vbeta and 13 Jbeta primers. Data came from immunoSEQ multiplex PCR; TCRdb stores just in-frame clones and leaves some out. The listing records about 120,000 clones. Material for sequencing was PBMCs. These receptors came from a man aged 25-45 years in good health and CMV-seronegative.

CDR3 nucleotide sequence: TGCGCCAGCAGGACTAGCGGGGGGGCCTACAATGAGCAGTTCTTC. As protein: CASRTSGGAYNEQFF. The chain has TRBV5-1 and TRBJ2-1; 14 nucleotides line up with TRBD2. The CDR3 is 15 residues long. Trimming removed 5 bases from V and 2 bases from J; junction bases left unmatched: 0. Germline CDR1 and CDR2: SGHRS and YFSETQ.

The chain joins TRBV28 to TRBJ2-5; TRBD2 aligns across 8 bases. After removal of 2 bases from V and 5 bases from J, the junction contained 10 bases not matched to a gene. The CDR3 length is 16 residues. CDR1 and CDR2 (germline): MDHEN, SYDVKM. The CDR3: CASSLMSSGGGETQYF. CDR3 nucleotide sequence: TGTGCCAGCAGTTTAATGTCCAGCGGGGGCGGGGAGACCCAGTACTTC. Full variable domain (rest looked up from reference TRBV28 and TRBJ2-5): DVKVTQSSRYLVKRTGEKVFLECVQDMDHENMFWYRQDPGLGLRLIYFSYDVKMKEKGDIPEGYSVSREKKERFSLILESASTNQTSMYLCASSLMSSGGGETQYFGPGTRLLVL.

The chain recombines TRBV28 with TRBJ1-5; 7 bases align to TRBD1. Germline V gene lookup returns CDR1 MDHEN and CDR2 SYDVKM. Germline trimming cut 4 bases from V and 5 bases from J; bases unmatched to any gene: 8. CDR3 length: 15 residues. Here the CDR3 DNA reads TGTGCCAGCAGTTCCAGGACAGGCGGCGATCAGCCCCAGCATTTT. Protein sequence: CASSSRTGGDQPQHF.

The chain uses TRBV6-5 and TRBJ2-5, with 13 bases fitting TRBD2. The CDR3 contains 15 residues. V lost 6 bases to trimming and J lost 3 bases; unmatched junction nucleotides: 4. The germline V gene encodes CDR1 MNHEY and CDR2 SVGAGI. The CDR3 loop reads CASSYGTSGEETQYF. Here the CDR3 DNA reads TGTGCCAGCAGCTACGGGACTAGCGGGGAAGAGACCCAGTACTTC.

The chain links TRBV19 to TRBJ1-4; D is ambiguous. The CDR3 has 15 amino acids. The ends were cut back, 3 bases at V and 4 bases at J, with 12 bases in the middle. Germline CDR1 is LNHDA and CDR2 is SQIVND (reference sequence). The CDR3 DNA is TGTGCCAGTAGTATCACTTGGGCAGTTAATGAAAAACTGTTTTTT. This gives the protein CASSITWAVNEKLFF.

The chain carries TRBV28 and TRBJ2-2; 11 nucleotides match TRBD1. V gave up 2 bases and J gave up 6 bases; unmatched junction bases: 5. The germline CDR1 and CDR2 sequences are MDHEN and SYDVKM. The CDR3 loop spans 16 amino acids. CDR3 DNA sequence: TGTGCCAGCAGTTTAGGTGGACAGGGGGCCCCCGGGGAGCTGTTTTTT. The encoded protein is CASSLGGQGAPGELFF.

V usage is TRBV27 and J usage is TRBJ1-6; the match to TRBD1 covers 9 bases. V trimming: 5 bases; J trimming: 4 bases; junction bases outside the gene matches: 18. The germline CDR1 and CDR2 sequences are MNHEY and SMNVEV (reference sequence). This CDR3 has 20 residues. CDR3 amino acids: CASSPVNRGRLIEYNSPLHF. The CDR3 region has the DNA TGTGCCAGCAGTCCAGTGAACAGGGGGCGGTTAATAGAATATAATTCACCCCTCCACTTT.

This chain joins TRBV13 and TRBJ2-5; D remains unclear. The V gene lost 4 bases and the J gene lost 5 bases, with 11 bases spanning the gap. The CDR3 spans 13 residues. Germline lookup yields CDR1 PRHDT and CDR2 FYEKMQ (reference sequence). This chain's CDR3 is CASSSAPRETQYF. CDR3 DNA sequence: TGTGCCAGCAGCTCCGCCCCCCGGGAGACCCAGTACTTC.

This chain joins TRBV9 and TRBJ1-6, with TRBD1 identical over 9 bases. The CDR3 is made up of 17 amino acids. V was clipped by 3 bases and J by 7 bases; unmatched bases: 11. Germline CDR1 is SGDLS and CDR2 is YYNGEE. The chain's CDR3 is CASSAAGTGSGNSPLHF. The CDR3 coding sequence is TGTGCCAGCAGCGCCGCCGGGACAGGGTCGGGAAATTCACCCCTCCACTTT.

The CDR3 sequence: CASSVAVRANYGYTF. The CDR3 bases are TGTGCCAGCAGCGTAGCCGTCCGGGCTAACTATGGCTACACCTTC. The V and J genes are TRBV9 and TRBJ1-2; D not certain. V lost 0 bases, J lost 0 bases, and 9 bases lay in between. This CDR3 is built from 15 residues. Germline CDR1 reads SGDLS; CDR2 reads YYNGEE.